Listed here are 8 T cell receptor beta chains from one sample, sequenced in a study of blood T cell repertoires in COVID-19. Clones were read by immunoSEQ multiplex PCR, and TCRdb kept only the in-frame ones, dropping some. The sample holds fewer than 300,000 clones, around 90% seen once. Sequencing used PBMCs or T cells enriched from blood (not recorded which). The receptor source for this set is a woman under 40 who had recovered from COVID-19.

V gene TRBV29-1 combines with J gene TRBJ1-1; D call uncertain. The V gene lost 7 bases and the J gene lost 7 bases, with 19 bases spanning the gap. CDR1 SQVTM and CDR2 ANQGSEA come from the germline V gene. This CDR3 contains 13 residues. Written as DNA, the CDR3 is TGCAGCGCGTTTTTGAGGTCGAGTTTTGAAGCTTTCTTT. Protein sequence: CSAFLRSSFEAFF.

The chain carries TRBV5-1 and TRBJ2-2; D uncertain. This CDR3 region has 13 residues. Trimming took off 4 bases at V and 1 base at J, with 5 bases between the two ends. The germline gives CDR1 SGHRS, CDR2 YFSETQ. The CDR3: CASSQKNTGELFF. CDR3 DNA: TGCGCCAGCAGCCAGAAGAACACCGGGGAGCTGTTTTTT.

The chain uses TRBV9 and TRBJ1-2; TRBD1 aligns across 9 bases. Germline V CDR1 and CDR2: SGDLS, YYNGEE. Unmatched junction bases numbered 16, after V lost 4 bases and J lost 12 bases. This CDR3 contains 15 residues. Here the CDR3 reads CASSKSIGQGYMNTF. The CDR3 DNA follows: TGTGCCAGCAGCAAGAGTATAGGACAGGGGTACATGAACACCTTC.

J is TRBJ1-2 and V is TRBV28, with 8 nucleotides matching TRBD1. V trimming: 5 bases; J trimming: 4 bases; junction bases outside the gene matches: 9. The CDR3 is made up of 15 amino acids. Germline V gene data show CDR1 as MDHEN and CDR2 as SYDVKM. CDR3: CASSPTTGAIYGYTF. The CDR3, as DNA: TGTGCCAGCAGTCCGACGACAGGGGCTATCTATGGCTACACCTTC.

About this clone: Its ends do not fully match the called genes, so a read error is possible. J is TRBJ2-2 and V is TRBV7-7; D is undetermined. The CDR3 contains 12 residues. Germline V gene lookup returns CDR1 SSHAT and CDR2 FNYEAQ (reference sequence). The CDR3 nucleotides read TGTGCTAGCAGCCTTAGAACCGGGGAGCTGTTTTTT. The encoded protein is CASSLRTGELFF. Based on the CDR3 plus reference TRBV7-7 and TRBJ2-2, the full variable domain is GAGVSQSPRYKVTKRGQDVTLRCDPISSHATLYWYQQALGQGPEFLTYFNYEAQPDKSGLPSDRFSAERPEGSISTLTIQRTEQRDSAMYRCASSLRTGELFFGEGSRLTVL.

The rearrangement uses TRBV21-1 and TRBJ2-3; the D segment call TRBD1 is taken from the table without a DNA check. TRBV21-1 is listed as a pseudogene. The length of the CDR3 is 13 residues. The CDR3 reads CASELDRTDTQYF. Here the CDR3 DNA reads TGTGCCAGCGAATTAGACAGGACAGATACGCAGTATTTT.

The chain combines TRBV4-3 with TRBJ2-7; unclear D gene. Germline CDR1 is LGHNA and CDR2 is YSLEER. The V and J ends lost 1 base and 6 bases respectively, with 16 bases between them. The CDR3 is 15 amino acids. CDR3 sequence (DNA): TGCGCCAGCAGCCAAGGATTTACAGTCTTAAGCGAGCAGTACTTC. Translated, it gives CASSQGFTVLSEQYF.

Here the CDR3 reads CASSQPTGTGNYEQYF. For the CDR3, the DNA is TGTGCCAGCAGCCAACCTACCGGGACAGGGAATTACGAGCAGTACTTC. The chain carries TRBV3-1 (or the pseudogene TRBV3-2) and TRBJ2-7; TRBD1 aligns across 9 bases. The CDR3 contains 16 residues. V dropped 2 bases and J dropped 4; count of bases not matched to a gene: 9. Germline values: CDR1 LGHDT, CDR2 YNNKEL (reference sequence).